These T cell receptor beta chains were read from a single sample in a study of OX40 agonist ivuxolimab in advanced cancers. Only in-frame clones appear in the TCRdb table, and some are missing; sequencing was by immunoSEQ multiplex PCR. The sample has roughly 30,000 clones, 80% to 95% seen once. Here the sequenced sample was CD4+ or CD8+ T cells sorted from blood, taken in a trial of the OX40 agonist ivuxolimab. These receptors came from an adult with an advanced solid tumor such as melanoma, head and neck, liver or kidney cancer. Each CDR3 is given with its conserved first and last residue. Each record gives: J gene, V gene, clone size, D gene, CDR3 DNA, CDR3 protein. D genes are given only for firm matches. Where a row states a size, it is once, few, many or the class of an expanded clone; other rows omit it.

TRBJ2-7 TRBV4-1 once TRBD1 TGCGCCAGCAGCCAAGAAGGGACAGGGTACTACGAGCAGTACTTC CASSQEGTGYYEQYF
TRBJ2-1 TRBV15 . . TGTGCCACCAGCGTTGGGGACAAGCAGTTCTTC CATSVGDKQFF
TRBJ2-5 TRBV6-1 . TRBD2 TGTGCCAGCGGGAGGGCCCTTGGGGAGACCCAGTACTTC CASGRALGETQYF
TRBJ1-1 TRBV5-6 . . TGTGCCAGCACTTCACTGGACACTGAAGCTTTCTTT CASTSLDTEAFF
TRBJ2-3 TRBV7-3 . TRBD2 TGTGCCAGCAGCTTGACTAGCGGGGGAACAGATACGCAGTATTTT CASSLTSGGTDTQYF
TRBJ2-7 TRBV27 . . TGTGCCAGCAGCCAGGGGTACGAGCAGTACTTC CASSQGYEQYF
TRBJ1-1 TRBV4-2 . . TGTGCCAGCAGCCAAGGACCGGGAACTGAAGCTTTCTTT CASSQGPGTEAFF
TRBJ1-1 TRBV7-9 . . TGTGCCAGCAACATCGAGGGGGTGAACACTGAAGCTTTCTTT CASNIEGVNTEAFF
TRBJ1-2 TRBV5-3 . TRBD1 TGTGCCAGCAGACCACAAAACAGGGGGCAGCATGGCTACACCTTC CASRPQNRGQHGYTF
TRBJ1-1 TRBV6-1 . . TGTGCCAGCAGGGAGAACACTGAAGCTTTCTTT CASRENTEAFF
TRBJ2-3 TRBV4-1 . . TGCGCCAGCAGCCAAGTAGCAGGGGAAGATACGCAGTATTTT CASSQVAGEDTQYF
TRBJ2-5 TRBV25-1 . TRBD2 TGTGCCAGCAGAGGGACTAGCGGGCCGGGCCAGTACTTC CASRGTSGPGQYF
TRBJ2-7 TRBV12-5 . TRBD1 TGTGCTAGTGGTCCCTCCGGGACAGGGAAGGACGAGCAGTACTTC CASGPSGTGKDEQYF
TRBJ2-5 TRBV19 once . TGTGCCAGTAGTATCCAAGAGACCCAGTACTTC CASSIQETQYF
TRBJ2-7 TRBV27 . TRBD2 TGTGCCAGCAGTTTTTCACTAGCGGGAGGGCCGGACTACGAGCAGTACTTC CASSFSLAGGPDYEQYF
TRBJ1-3 TRBV4-3 . . TGCGCCAGCAGCCAAGGAAACACCATATATTTT CASSQGNTIYF
TRBJ2-7 TRBV7-6 . TRBD1 TGTGCCAGCAGTGGACAGGGATTGAGGGAGCAGTACTTC CASSGQGLREQYF
TRBJ2-4 TRBV4-1 . . TGCGCCAGCAGCCAAGCCCTAGCAGACATTCAGTACTTC CASSQALADIQYF
TRBJ1-3 TRBV7-2 . . TGTGCCAGCAGCTTAGAACGGAGATCTGGAAACACCATATATTTT CASSLERRSGNTIYF
TRBJ1-2 TRBV15 . . TGTGCCACCAGCAGAGATATGGGGTGGGGTGGCTACACCTTC CATSRDMGWGGYTF
TRBJ2-2 TRBV5-1 . . TGCGCCAGCAGCCAGGCAAACCGGGACGGAACCGGGGAGCTGTTTTTT CASSQANRDGTGELFF
TRBJ2-7 TRBV5-4 . TRBD1 TGCGCCAGCAGCCAAGGTGGACAGGGTCCCTACTTC CASSQGGQGPYF
TRBJ2-5 TRBV29-1 . . TGCAGCGTTGCGCTGACCCAAGAGACCCAGTACTTC CSVALTQETQYF
TRBJ2-3 TRBV15 . TRBD2 TGTGCCACCAGCAGAGGACTAGCGGGAGGGATAGGGACAGATACGCAGTATTTT CATSRGLAGGIGTDTQYF
TRBJ2-1 TRBV5-6 . . TGTGCCAGCAGCTTGGGACTGTACAATGAGCAGTTCTTC CASSLGLYNEQFF
TRBJ2-7 TRBV2 once . TGTGCCAGCAGTGAAGTGGGCGACGAGCAGTACTTC CASSEVGDEQYF
TRBJ2-7 TRBV7-9 . TRBD1 TGTGCCAGCAGCCCCAAGGGGACAGGGGGCCACGAGCAGTACTTC CASSPKGTGGHEQYF
TRBJ2-1 TRBV4-1 . . TGCGCCAGCAGCCAAGCCCCCACTAGCTACAATGAGCAGTTCTTC CASSQAPTSYNEQFF
TRBJ2-5 TRBV6-1 . . TGTGCCAGCAGTACCACAGGGGAGGGGGAGACCCAGTACTTC CASSTTGEGETQYF
TRBJ1-2 TRBV27 few . TGTGCCAGCAGTTTATCGTCAGGGCAGGGGTATGGCTACACCTTC CASSLSSGQGYGYTF
TRBJ1-4 TRBV19 . . TGTGCCAGTAGTATTTTCCCCGGCAGCGACGAAAAACTGTTTTTT CASSIFPGSDEKLFF
TRBJ1-1 TRBV5-4 . . TGTGCCAGCAGCTTGACAGAATTGAACACTGAAGCTTTCTTT CASSLTELNTEAFF
TRBJ2-1 TRBV7-6 once . TGTGCCAGCAGCTTAGCAGTTGGGGGCGATGAGCAGTTCTTC CASSLAVGGDEQFF
TRBJ2-1 TRBV11-2 . TRBD2 TGTGCCAGCAGCCCATTACCGGGACTAGCGGTAAATGAGCAGTTCTTC CASSPLPGLAVNEQFF
TRBJ2-7 TRBV6-6 . . TGTGCCAGCAGTTACCCCGACAGCTACGAGCAGTACTTC CASSYPDSYEQYF
TRBJ2-2 TRBV29-1 . . TGCAGCGTTGCCGCAATAGGGATTAACACCGGGGAGCTGTTTTTT CSVAAIGINTGELFF
TRBJ2-1 TRBV5-4 . TRBD1 TGTGCCAGCAGCTCCGGACAGGGGCCTTACAATGAGCAGTTCTTC CASSSGQGPYNEQFF
TRBJ2-1 TRBV7-8 . . TGTGCCAGCAGCCTTGGACTCGCCTACAATGAGCAGTTCTTC CASSLGLAYNEQFF
TRBJ1-2 TRBV18 . TRBD1 TGTGCCAGCTCACCAGAGGAAGGTTGGACAGGGTGGGACTATGGCTACACCTTC CASSPEEGWTGWDYGYTF
TRBJ1-3 TRBV9 . . TGTGCCAGCAGCGTAGAGGGGGAGTCTGGAAACACCATATATTTT CASSVEGESGNTIYF
TRBJ1-1 TRBV7-2 . . TGTGCCAGCAGCTATATTAAAAATGAAGCTTTCTTT CASSYIKNEAFF
TRBJ2-5 TRBV7-2 . . TGTGCCAGCAGCCCCCCCACTAGCATTCAAGAGACCCAGTACTTC CASSPPTSIQETQYF
TRBJ2-1 TRBV4-1 . TRBD2 TGCGCCAGCAGCCAAGGGACTAGCGGGATCAATGAGCAGTTCTTC CASSQGTSGINEQFF
TRBJ2-1 TRBV6-5 . TRBD2 TGTGCCAGCAGTTACGTTGGCGGGAGCGGGGGGAATGAGCAGTTCTTC CASSYVGGSGGNEQFF
TRBJ2-7 TRBV7-6 . . TGTGCCAGCAGCTTAGACACGGGAACTGGCGAGCAGTACTTC CASSLDTGTGEQYF
TRBJ2-1 TRBV7-2 . TRBD2 TGTGCCAGCAGCTTAGATAGTAGCGGGAGGGCCTACAATGAGCAGTTCTTC CASSLDSSGRAYNEQFF
TRBJ1-5 TRBV4-3 once . TGCGCCAGCAGCCCTGCTGAGGGGAATCAGCCCCAGCATTTT CASSPAEGNQPQHF
TRBJ2-7 TRBV27 . TRBD1 TGTGCCAGCAGTTCTCCGGGACAGGGGAACTACGAGCAGTACTTC CASSSPGQGNYEQYF
TRBJ1-1 TRBV7-2 . TRBD1 TGTGCCAGCAGCCCAAGGACAGGGGGGCGGGGTGGCACTGAAGCTTTCTTT CASSPRTGGRGGTEAFF
TRBJ2-1 TRBV2 . TRBD2 TGTGCCAGCAGCGCCCTCGGCGGGGGGTTCTACAATGAGCAGTTCTTC CASSALGGGFYNEQFF
TRBJ2-1 TRBV4-2 . . TGTGCCAGCAGCCAAGAAGGACAGAAGGGGCAGTTCTTC CASSQEGQKGQFF
TRBJ2-6 TRBV5-1 . . TGCGCCAGCAGCTTGACCAGGGCAATAGGGGCCAACGTCCTGACTTTC CASSLTRAIGANVLTF
TRBJ2-7 TRBV19 . . TGTGCCAGTACCCCGGGCCGGGGGTCTTACGAGCAGTACTTC CASTPGRGSYEQYF
TRBJ2-1 TRBV1 . . TGCACCAGCAGCCATCACCAACCCGGGACTAGCGGGAGGCCACAGCACAATGAGCAGTTCTTC CTSSHHQPGTSGRPQHNEQFF
TRBJ1-2 TRBV29-1 . . TGCAGCGTGCACCACCGGGACAACCAACTATTTGGCTACACCTTC CSVHHRDNQLFGYTF
TRBJ2-1 TRBV13 . TRBD2 TGTGCCAGCAGCTTAGGGTCCCCTAGCGGGATTTACAATGAGCAGTTCTTC CASSLGSPSGIYNEQFF
TRBJ2-1 TRBV5-8 . TRBD2 TGTGCCAGCAGCGGCGGGAGAGGGTACAATGAGCAGTTCTTC CASSGGRGYNEQFF
TRBJ2-3 TRBV13 . TRBD2 TGTGCCAGCAGCTTAGCGGTCGGCGGGGGGGCAGATACGCAGTATTTT CASSLAVGGGADTQYF
TRBJ1-1 TRBV6-1 . . TGTGCCAGCAGTGACGGGGGGGGATCTGAAGCTTTCTTT CASSDGGGSEAFF